This T cell receptor (beta chain) was profiled in a study of cytomegalovirus exposure and HLA in healthy donors. The PCR had 60 Vbeta and 13 Jbeta primers. Assay used: immunoSEQ multiplex PCR; TCRdb lists only in-frame clones, some missing. This sample's table has about 140,000 clones. Trimming took 4 bases from V and 4 from J; bases not matched to a gene: 5. Germline V gives CDR1 LNHDA, CDR2 SQIVND (reference sequence). The CDR3 covers 14 residues. This receptor was obtained from a man between 40 and 49 years old in good health and CMV-seronegative. Sequences were obtained from PBMCs. The J gene is TRBJ2-3, the V gene TRBV19; TRBD2 matches 7 bases. The CDR3 here is CASSRGGAPDTQYF. The CDR3 nucleotides read TGTGCCAGTAGTAGGGGGGGAGCACCAGATACGCAGTATTTT.